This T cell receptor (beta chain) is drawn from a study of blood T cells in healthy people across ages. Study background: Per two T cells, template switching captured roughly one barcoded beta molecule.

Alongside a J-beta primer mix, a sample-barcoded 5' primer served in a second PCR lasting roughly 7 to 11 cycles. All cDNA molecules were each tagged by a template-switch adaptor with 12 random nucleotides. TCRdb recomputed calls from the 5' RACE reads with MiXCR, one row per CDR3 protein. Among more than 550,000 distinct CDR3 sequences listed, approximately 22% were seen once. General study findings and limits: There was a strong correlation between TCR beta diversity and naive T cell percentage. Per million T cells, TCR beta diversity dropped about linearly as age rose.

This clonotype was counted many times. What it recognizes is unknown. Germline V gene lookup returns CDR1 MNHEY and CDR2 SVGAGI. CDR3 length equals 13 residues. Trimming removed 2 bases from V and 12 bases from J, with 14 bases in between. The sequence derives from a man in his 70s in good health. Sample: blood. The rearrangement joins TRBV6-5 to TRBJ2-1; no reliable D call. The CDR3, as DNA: TGTGCCAGCAGTTACGTAGATACCAGTCCGCAGTTCTTC. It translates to CASSYVDTSPQFF.